This T cell receptor beta chain was profiled in a study of T-cell reconstitution after alpha-beta-depleted transplantation in children. V dropped 2 bases and J dropped 3; count of bases not matched to a gene: 1. Germline V lookup: CDR1 SGHTA, CDR2 FQGNSA. The CDR3 runs to 15 residues. The TCRbeta library incorporated unique molecular identifiers. Via MiXCR, TCRdb re-called the PCR reads, giving one row per CDR3 protein. The data hold 400,000 to 500,000 distinct CDR3 sequences, with around 9.9% observed a single time. This clonotype was found a few times. This chain connects TRBV7-2 to TRBJ2-3; 11 bases are a match to TRBD2. The receptor was derived from a human donor who donated a stem cell graft to a child with acute myeloid leukemia. Source: PBMCs from the stem cell graft donor, taken from the stem cell graft. This CDR3 reads CASSLRTSGTDTQYF. Here the CDR3 DNA reads TGTGCCAGCAGCTTAAGGACTAGCGGGACAGATACGCAGTATTTT. Full variable domain (outside the CDR3, taken from reference TRBV7-2 and TRBJ2-3): GAGVSQSPSNKVTEKGKDVELRCDPISGHTALYWYRQSLGQGLEFLIYFQGNSAPDKSGLPSDRFSAERTGGSVSTLTIQRTQQEDSAVYLCASSLRTSGTDTQYFGPGTRLTVL.